The 28 T cell receptor beta chains presented below share a single source sample, sequenced in a study of cytomegalovirus exposure and HLA in healthy donors. The PCR employed 60 Vbeta primers together with 13 Jbeta primers. Method: immunoSEQ multiplex PCR; TCRdb's copy keeps in-frame clones and lacks some. There are roughly 120,000 clones in the sample; about 76% occur only once, and 8.4% lies in the top ten. The sequenced sample was PBMCs. The receptors were gathered from a man aged 40-49 years in good health and CMV-seronegative.

As to this clone: A read error may account for a junction end that differs from germline. The J gene is TRBJ1-6, the V gene TRBV7-9, with D perhaps matching TRBD1 (5 bases). Germline lookup yields CDR1 SEHNR and CDR2 FQNEAQ (reference sequence). The CDR3 runs to 14 residues. The CDR3 sequence: CSSSYESGNSPLHF. CDR3 DNA sequence: TGTTCCAGCAGTTACGAGTCAGGGAATTCACCCCTCCACTTT.

The chain combines TRBV7-9 with TRBJ1-2; the match to TRBD1 covers 9 bases. CDR3 size: 13 residues. The trim removed 5 bases at V and 14 bases at J, leaving 12 bases unmatched. CDR1 and CDR2 from the germline V gene are SEHNR and FQNEAQ (reference sequence). CDR3 region: CASSQPAQGARTF. DNA for the CDR3: TGTGCCAGCAGCCAACCCGCACAGGGGGCGCGTACCTTC.

This clone was detected only once. The chain has TRBV2 and TRBJ2-7, with 8 bases fitting TRBD2. Germline V CDR1 and CDR2: SNHLY, FYNNEI. V shed 5 bases and J 4 bases; nucleotides not matched to a gene: 10. The CDR3 is 15 amino acids. CDR3 in amino acids: CASSPAGANAYEQYF. The DNA for the CDR3 is TGTGCCAGCAGTCCAGCGGGGGCCAACGCGTACGAGCAGTACTTC.

The chain couples TRBV2 to TRBJ1-5; the match to TRBD1 covers 9 bases. Germline assignment: CDR1 SNHLY and CDR2 FYNNEI. V was clipped by 10 bases and J by 10 bases; unmatched bases: 11. This CDR3 contains 13 residues. CDR3: CATRRDRDSPQHF. The CDR3 bases are TGTGCCACACGTCGGGACAGGGACAGTCCCCAGCATTTT.

As for this clone: Other nucleotide sequences in the sample specify the same CDR3. The chain is built from TRBV28 and TRBJ1-6, with D unclear. V lost 6 bases and J lost 11, with 20 bases in between. The CDR3 totals 15 residues. The germline gives CDR1 MDHEN, CDR2 SYDVKM. The CDR3 reads CASSINGWGGTPLHF. As DNA, the CDR3 is TGTGCCAGCAGCATAAATGGGTGGGGAGGGACACCCCTCCACTTT.

This clone was found once. This rearrangement joins TRBV5-1 to TRBJ2-3, with a possible D match to TRBD2 (5 bases). The ends were cut back, 0 bases at V and 0 bases at J, with 5 bases in the middle. This CDR3 has 14 amino acids. Germline loops: CDR1 SGHRS, CDR2 YFSETQ. The CDR3 DNA is TGCGCCAGCAGCTTGGGCGGGAGCACAGATACGCAGTATTTT. Translated, it gives CASSLGGSTDTQYF.

The rearrangement links TRBV11-2 to TRBJ1-3; 7 bases line up with TRBD1. Germline V lookup: CDR1 SGHAT, CDR2 FQNNGV. V shed 8 bases, J shed 3 bases, and the junction held 13 bases outside the gene matches. CDR3 length: 16 amino acids. The CDR3 nucleotides are TGTGCCAGCGCCGCCGTGGCAGGGGGGTATGGAAACACCATATATTTT. Translating it yields CASAAVAGGYGNTIYF.

This clone was seen more than once but under ten times. The V gene is TRBV19, the J gene TRBJ2-3; 9 nucleotides match TRBD2. Germline V gene sequence: CDR1 LNHDA, CDR2 SQIVND (reference sequence). V shed 0 bases, J shed 6 bases, and the junction held 7 bases outside the gene matches. The CDR3 length is 16 residues. CDR3 coding DNA: TGTGCCAGTAGTATAGATCACGCGGGGGGGGTGGATACGCAGTATTTT. The encoded protein is CASSIDHAGGVDTQYF.

This clone was seen only once. The chain recombines TRBV7-2 with TRBJ2-3; TRBD1 matches at 9 bases. The CDR3 has 15 residues. From germline, CDR1 is SGHTA and CDR2 FQGNSA. V was pared by 5 bases and J by 4 bases, with 7 bases of the junction left unmatched. The CDR3 loop reads CASSGQGQVADTQYF. In DNA form, the CDR3 reads TGTGCCAGCAGCGGACAGGGGCAGGTGGCAGATACGCAGTATTTT.

This rearrangement joins TRBV6-1 to TRBJ2-3; 11 bases are shared with TRBD1. This CDR3 is built from 14 residues. CDR1 is MNHNS and CDR2 is SASEGT in the germline V gene. V was pared by 11 bases and J by 3 bases, with 7 bases of the junction left unmatched. The CDR3 bases are TGTGCCTCCTCCCGGGACAGGGGGACAGATACGCAGTATTTT. Its protein product is CASSRDRGTDTQYF.

The chain joins TRBV27 to TRBJ2-7, with 7 bases aligning to TRBD1. CDR1 is MNHEY, CDR2 SMNVEV, per germline (reference sequence). Unmatched junction bases numbered 5, after V lost 1 base and J lost 2 bases. The CDR3 extends over 15 amino acids. The CDR3 DNA follows: TGTGCCAGCAGTTTATTTACAGGGGAGACCTACGAGCAGTACTTC. This translates into CASSLFTGETYEQYF.

This sequence joins TRBV4-1 and TRBJ2-5; D might be TRBD1 (8 bases). The CDR3 is 15 amino acids. Trimming cost V 6 bases and J 5 bases, with 19 bases left between them. The germline gives CDR1 MGHRA, CDR2 YSYEKL. The CDR3 region has the DNA TGCGCCAGCAGTTCGCAGGGGGCGCGGGAGGAGACCCAGTACTTC. Residues: CASSSQGAREETQYF.

This clone was observed a single time. The rearrangement joins TRBV27 to TRBJ1-5, with D perhaps matching TRBD1 (5 bases). V shed 3 bases and J shed 6 bases, with 9 bases lying between them. This CDR3 is built from 13 residues. Looked up from germline, CDR1 is MNHEY and CDR2 is SMNVEV (reference sequence). The CDR3 region has the DNA TGTGCCAGCAGTTTGGGGAGGGGTCAGCCCCAGCATTTT. Translating it yields CASSLGRGQPQHF.

The V call is TRBV11-3, the J call TRBJ2-3; maybe TRBD2 (6 bases). CDR3 length equals 14 residues. Germline V CDR1 and CDR2: SGHNT, YENEEA. Trimming left V 3 bases short and J 5 bases short, with 12 bases between. The CDR3 bases are TGTGCCAGCAGCTTGGGCGGGGTTGAAGATACGCAGTATTTT. This gives the protein CASSLGGVEDTQYF.

The chain links TRBV6-5 to TRBJ1-1; maybe TRBD1 (5 bases). Germline V CDR1 and CDR2: MNHEY, SVGAGI. V shed 4 bases and J shed 0 bases, with 6 bases lying between them. The CDR3 is made up of 13 amino acids. The CDR3 coding sequence is TGTGCCAGCAGTTCGACAGTGAACACTGAAGCTTTCTTT. Protein product: CASSSTVNTEAFF.

This sequence joins TRBV19 and TRBJ2-3; D remains ambiguous. Germline CDR1 LNHDA, CDR2 SQIVND (reference sequence). Trimming pared 2 bases from V and 3 bases from J, leaving 6 bases between. The CDR3 has 13 amino acids. As DNA, the CDR3 is TGTGCCAGTAGTATAAGAGAGACAGATACGCAGTATTTT. It yields the protein CASSIRETDTQYF.

This clone was observed at least ten times. This chain joins TRBV7-2 and TRBJ1-1; 7 bases fit TRBD1. The V gene end was trimmed by 5 bases and the J gene end by 9 bases; junction bases not matched to a gene: 15. The CDR3 runs to 15 residues. Germline CDR1 is SGHTA and CDR2 is FQGNSA. DNA for the CDR3: TGTGCCAGCAGCCTCTCCTTGTACAGGGGAACTAAAGCTTTCTTT. Its translation: CASSLSLYRGTKAFF.

This chain connects TRBV4-3 to TRBJ2-3; 14 bases align to TRBD2. This CDR3 is 19 amino acids long. The germline CDR1 and CDR2 sequences are LGHNA and YSLEER. J was trimmed by 3 bases and V by 4 bases; bases with no gene match: 12. The CDR3 nucleotides are TGCGCCAGCAGCCGGGGGACTAGCGGGGGCTTACTCGTAACAGATACGCAGTATTTT. It specifies CASSRGTSGGLLVTDTQYF.

The CDR3 region has the DNA TGTGCCAGCAGCCCACAGCTCTCCTATAATTCACCCCTCCACTTT. This encodes CASSPQLSYNSPLHF. V and J are TRBV7-2 and TRBJ1-6; the D is unclear. The CDR3 is 15 residues long. V lost 5 bases, J lost 0 bases, and 8 bases lay in between. Germline V gene lookup returns CDR1 SGHTA and CDR2 FQGNSA.

V usage is TRBV27 and J usage is TRBJ2-3, with TRBD2 matching 12 bases. Unmatched junction bases numbered 1, after V lost 5 bases and J lost 1 base. The germline gives CDR1 MNHEY, CDR2 SMNVEV (reference sequence). The CDR3 runs 15 residues. The CDR3 protein is CASSRLAGGTDTQYF. CDR3 nucleotide sequence: TGTGCCAGCAGTAGACTAGCGGGGGGCACAGATACGCAGTATTTT.

This clone was seen only a few times. The chain uses TRBV6-6 and TRBJ1-6, with D hard to call. Deletions cut 6 bases from V and 7 bases from J, with 10 bases between. The CDR3 is made up of 13 amino acids. Germline values: CDR1 MNHNY, CDR2 SVGAGI (reference sequence). CDR3 residues: CASSPTENSPLHF. The CDR3 DNA follows: TGTGCCAGCAGCCCCACCGAGAATTCACCCCTCCACTTT.

In the case of this clone: Relative to the germline gene, one junction end is altered; a read error may explain this. The chain employs TRBV7-9 and TRBJ1-6; no clear D gene. The CDR3 has 12 amino acids. From germline, CDR1 is SEHNR and CDR2 FQNEAQ (reference sequence). This CDR3 is CSSSRDLPPLHF. CDR3 DNA: TGTTCCAGCAGCCGCGATTTGCCACCCCTCCACTTT.

The chain couples TRBV5-6 to TRBJ2-7; 8 nucleotides align to TRBD1. V shed 6 bases and J 4 bases; nucleotides not matched to a gene: 6. This CDR3 is 13 amino acids long. The V gene's germline CDR1 is SGHDT and CDR2 YYEEEE. As DNA, the CDR3 is TGTGCCAGCACCTGGACAGGGACGTACGAGCAGTACTTC. Translated: CASTWTGTYEQYF.

This chain uses TRBV6-1 with TRBJ1-2; D is unresolved. Per the germline V gene, CDR1 is MNHNS and CDR2 is SASEGT. The V end lost 1 base, the J end lost 2 bases, and 23 bases lay between the germline ends. The CDR3 consists of 19 residues. CDR3 in DNA: TGTGCCAGCAGTGAAGTTTTGTCGGGTAGATCGGTGGAGAACTATGGCTACACCTTC. It specifies CASSEVLSGRSVENYGYTF.

The genes are TRBV6-1 and TRBJ1-4, with D perhaps matching TRBD1 (5 bases). Between the trimmed V and J ends, which lost 1 base and 8 bases, there was a span of 11 bases. The CDR3 has 14 amino acids. Germline-derived CDR1 and CDR2 are MNHNS and SASEGT. The CDR3 bases are TGTGCCAGCAGTGAAGAGGGGCAGAGGGAAAAACTGTTTTTT. This codes for CASSEEGQREKLFF.

This chain links TRBV19 with TRBJ2-7; weak D call: TRBD1 (5 bases). The ends were cut back, 5 bases at V and 7 bases at J, with 15 bases in the middle. The CDR3 sequence is 13 residues long. Germline V CDR1 and CDR2: LNHDA, SQIVND (reference sequence). CDR3 coding DNA: TGTGCCAGTAGTTCGCAACCAGGGTGGGAGCAGTACTTC. The encoded protein is CASSSQPGWEQYF.

The rearrangement uses TRBV7-6 and TRBJ2-5; the match to TRBD2 covers 12 bases. The germline CDR1 and CDR2 sequences are SGHVS and FNYEAQ. The junction had 7 bases not matched to a gene; V was cut back by 2 bases and J by 3 bases. This CDR3 comprises 17 residues. Written as DNA, the CDR3 is TGTGCCAGCAGCTTATTGCTACGACTAGCGGGGGAAGAGACCCAGTACTTC. It encodes CASSLLLRLAGEETQYF.

In its sample, this clone was seen a few times. The chain has TRBV16 and TRBJ1-1; D is undetermined. Trimming shortened V by 0 bases and J by 2 bases, and 10 bases separated the two germline ends. Per the germline V gene, CDR1 is KGHSY and CDR2 is FQNENV. CDR3 length: 15 amino acids. As DNA, the CDR3 is TGTGCCAGCAGCCAATCATCGAGGATAAACACTGAAGCTTTCTTT. Protein product: CASSQSSRINTEAFF. Full variable domain (missing parts from reference TRBV16 and TRBJ1-1): GEEVAQTPKHLVRGEGQKAKLYCAPIKGHSYVFWYQQVLKNEFKFLISFQNENVFDETGMPKERFSAKCLPNSPCSLEIQATKLEDSAVYFCASSQSSRINTEAFFGQGTRLTVV.